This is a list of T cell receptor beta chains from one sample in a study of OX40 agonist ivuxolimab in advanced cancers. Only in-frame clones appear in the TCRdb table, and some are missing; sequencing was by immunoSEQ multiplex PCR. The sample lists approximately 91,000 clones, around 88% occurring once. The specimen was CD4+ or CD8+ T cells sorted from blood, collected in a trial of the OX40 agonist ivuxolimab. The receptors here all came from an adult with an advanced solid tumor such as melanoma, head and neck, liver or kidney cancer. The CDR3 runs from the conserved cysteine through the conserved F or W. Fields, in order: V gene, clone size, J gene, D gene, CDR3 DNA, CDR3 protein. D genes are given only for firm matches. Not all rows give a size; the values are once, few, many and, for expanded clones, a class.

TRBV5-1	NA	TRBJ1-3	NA	TGCGCCAGCAGCTTGGAGTCATCTGGAAACACCATATATTTT	CASSLESSGNTIYF
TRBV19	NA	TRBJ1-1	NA	TGTGCCAGTAGGGGGTGGGACACACGAAACACTGAAGCTTTCTTT	CASRGWDTRNTEAFF
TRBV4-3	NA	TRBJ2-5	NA	TGCGCCAGCAGCCAAGACCGCAGGCCAGAGACCCAGTACTTC	CASSQDRRPETQYF
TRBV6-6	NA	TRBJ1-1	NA	TGTGCCAGCAGTTCCAGCCAGGGGCGCACTGAAGCTTTCTTT	CASSSSQGRTEAFF
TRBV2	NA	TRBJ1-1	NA	TGTGCCAGCAGTGTTCGGCAGAAGACTGAAGCTTTCTTT	CASSVRQKTEAFF
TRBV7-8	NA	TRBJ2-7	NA	TGTGCCAGCAGCGCTACTGAGAAGCAGTACTTC	CASSATEKQYF
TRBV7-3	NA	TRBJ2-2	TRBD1	TGTGCCAGCAGCCCCGCCCGGGACAGGGGGAGGACCGGGGAGCTGTTTTTT	CASSPARDRGRTGELFF
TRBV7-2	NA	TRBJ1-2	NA	TGTGCCAGCAGCTTAAGGACTCATGGCTACACCTTC	CASSLRTHGYTF
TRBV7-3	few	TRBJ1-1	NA	TGTGCCAGCAGACAGGGAATGTCGGACACTGAAGCTTTCTTT	CASRQGMSDTEAFF
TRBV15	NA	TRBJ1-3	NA	TGTGCCACCAGCACAAGGGACCAGGGAAACACCATATATTTT	CATSTRDQGNTIYF
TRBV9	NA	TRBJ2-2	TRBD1	TGTGCCAGCAGCCCCCGACAGGGGGAAGGCGCCGGGGAGCTGTTTTTT	CASSPRQGEGAGELFF
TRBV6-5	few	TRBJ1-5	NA	TGTGCCAGCAGTTACTCGAGTGTAGATCAGCCCCAGCATTTT	CASSYSSVDQPQHF
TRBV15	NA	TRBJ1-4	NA	TGTGCCGCCAGCAGAGATCAAGGGGGTGTGAATGAAAAACTGTTTTTT	CAASRDQGGVNEKLFF
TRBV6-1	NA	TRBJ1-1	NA	TGTGCCAGCGGGCCGGGCAGGGATAACACTGAAGCTTTCTTT	CASGPGRDNTEAFF
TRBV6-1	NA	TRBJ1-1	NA	TGTGCCAGCAGTGGGGGGACATATTCGACTGAAGCTTTCTTT	CASSGGTYSTEAFF
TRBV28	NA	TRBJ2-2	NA	TGTGCCAGCAGCCTGACAGGGAACACCGGGGAGCTGTTTTTT	CASSLTGNTGELFF
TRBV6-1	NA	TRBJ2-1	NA	TGTGCCAGCAACTCTATAGATAAAGGGGGGAATGAGCAGTTCTTC	CASNSIDKGGNEQFF
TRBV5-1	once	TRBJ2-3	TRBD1	TGCGCCAGCAGCCGGGACAGGGCTAGCACAGATACGCAGTATTTT	CASSRDRASTDTQYF
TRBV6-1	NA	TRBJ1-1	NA	TGTGCCAGCAGTGTGGCAGGGGCAATGAACACTGAAGCTTTCTTT	CASSVAGAMNTEAFF
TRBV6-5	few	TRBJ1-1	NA	TGTGCCAGCGGCCTACAGGGAGTCTTTGCTGAAGCTTTCTTT	CASGLQGVFAEAFF
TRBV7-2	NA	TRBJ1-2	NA	TGTGCCAGCAGCCCCCCGGGGGCAAACTATGGCTACACCTTC	CASSPPGANYGYTF
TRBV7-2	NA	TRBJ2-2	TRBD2	TGTGCCAGCACCCGGCGACTAGCGGGGGGGTTGGGGACCGGGGAGCTGTTTTTT	CASTRRLAGGLGTGELFF
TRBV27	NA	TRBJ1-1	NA	TGTGCCAGCAGTTCCCCCCCTCGGGGAACTGAAGCTTTCTTT	CASSSPPRGTEAFF
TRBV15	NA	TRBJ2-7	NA	TGTGCCACCAGCAGAGTGGGCCTTTCCCCGACCTACGAGCAGTACTTC	CATSRVGLSPTYEQYF
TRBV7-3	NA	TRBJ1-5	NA	TGTGCCAGCAGCTCAGACCCCGATCAGCCCCAGCATTTT	CASSSDPDQPQHF
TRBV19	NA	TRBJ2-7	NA	TGTGCCAGTAGTAGGGGTCATTCCTACGAGCAGTACTTC	CASSRGHSYEQYF
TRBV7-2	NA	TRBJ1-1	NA	TGTGCCAGCAGCTTAGACTGGGGCACTGAAGCTTTCTTT	CASSLDWGTEAFF
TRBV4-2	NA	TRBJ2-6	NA	TGTGCCAGCAGCCAAGGGACTTCTGGGGCCAACGTCCTGACTTTC	CASSQGTSGANVLTF
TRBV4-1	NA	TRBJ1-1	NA	TGCGCCAGCAGCCAAGGTCTGCTGGGGACGAACACTGAAGCTTTCTTT	CASSQGLLGTNTEAFF
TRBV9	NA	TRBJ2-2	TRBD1	TGTGCCAGCAGCCCACGACAGGGGGCAAGCACCGGGGAGCTGTTTTTT	CASSPRQGASTGELFF
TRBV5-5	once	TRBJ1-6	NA	TGTGCCAGCAGCTTGTCGGACGGGGACCTACCTTATAATTCACCCCTCCACTTT	CASSLSDGDLPYNSPLHF
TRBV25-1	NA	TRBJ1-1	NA	TGTGCCAGCCTCCAGGCAGGGATGAACACTGAAGCTTTCTTT	CASLQAGMNTEAFF
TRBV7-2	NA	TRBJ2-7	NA	TGTGCCAGCAGCTTAGGTAGGCGTACTAGTAGGGAACCCCACGAGCAGTACTTC	CASSLGRRTSREPHEQYF
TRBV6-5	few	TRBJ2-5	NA	TGTGCCAGCAGAAAGTGGGGGGGCCCCCAAGAGACCCAGTACTTC	CASRKWGGPQETQYF
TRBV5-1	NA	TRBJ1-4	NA	TGCGCCAGCAGCTGGGTGGGATCCGGGAGTGAAAAACTGTTTTTT	CASSWVGSGSEKLFF
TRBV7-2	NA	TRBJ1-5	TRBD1	TGTGCCAGCAGCTCACAGGGGTCCCAGCATTTT	CASSSQGSQHF
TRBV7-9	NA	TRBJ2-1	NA	TGTGCCAGCAGTCGGACGGGGAATGAGCAGTTCTTC	CASSRTGNEQFF
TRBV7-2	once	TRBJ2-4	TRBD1	TGTGCCAGCAGCCCGACAGGGTCTCACATTCAGTACTTC	CASSPTGSHIQYF
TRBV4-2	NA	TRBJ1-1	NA	TGTGCCAGCAGCCAGGGCCCTAACACTGAAGCTTTCTTT	CASSQGPNTEAFF
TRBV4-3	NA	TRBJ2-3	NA	TGCGCCAGCAGCCAGGACCGGGGTTACGGGGGCACAGATACGCAGTATTTT	CASSQDRGYGGTDTQYF
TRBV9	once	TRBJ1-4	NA	TGTGCCAGCAGCGTAGATAGGGGTGAAAAACTGTTTTTT	CASSVDRGEKLFF
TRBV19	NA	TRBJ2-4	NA	TGTGCCAGTCGCGGCGGGGGCGGCCTTCTAGCCAAAAACATTCAGTACTTC	CASRGGGGLLAKNIQYF
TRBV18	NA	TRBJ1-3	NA	TGTGCCAGCTCACCACCGTCCATCTCTGGAAACACCATATATTTT	CASSPPSISGNTIYF
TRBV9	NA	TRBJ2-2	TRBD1	TGTGCCAGCAGCGCGACAGGGACGAACACCGGGGAGCTGTTTTTT	CASSATGTNTGELFF
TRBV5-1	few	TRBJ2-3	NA	TGCGCCAGCAGCTTGGACACGGGAAGCACAGATACGCAGTATTTT	CASSLDTGSTDTQYF
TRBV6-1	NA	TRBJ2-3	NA	TGTGCCAGCAGTGGTACTATAACTAGCACAGATACGCAGTATTTT	CASSGTITSTDTQYF
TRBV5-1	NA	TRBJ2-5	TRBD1	TGCGCCAGCAGCTTGGCCCTGACAGGGATGGAGACCCAGTACTTC	CASSLALTGMETQYF
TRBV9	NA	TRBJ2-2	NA	TGTGCCAGCACCCGACCCGCCGGGGAGCTGTTTTTT	CASTRPAGELFF
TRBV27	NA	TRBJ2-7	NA	TGTGCCAGCAGGGCTCATCTACCCCCCTACGAGCAGTACTTC	CASRAHLPPYEQYF
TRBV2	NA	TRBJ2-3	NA	TGTGCCAGCAACCGGGACTCACGCACAGATACGCAGTATTTT	CASNRDSRTDTQYF
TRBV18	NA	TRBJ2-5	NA	TGTGCCAGCTCACCACCCAGTGAGGAAGAGACCCAGTACTTC	CASSPPSEEETQYF
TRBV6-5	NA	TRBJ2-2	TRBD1	TGTGCCAGCAGTTACTTTGGGACAGTGAACACCGGGGAGCTGTTTTTT	CASSYFGTVNTGELFF
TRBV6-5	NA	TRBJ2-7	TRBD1	TGTGCCAGCAGTTACTCTGGGACAGGGTCCTACGAGCAGTACTTC	CASSYSGTGSYEQYF
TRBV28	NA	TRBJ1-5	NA	TGTGCCAGCAGTTTTTCGGGATATAGCAATCAGCCCCAGCATTTT	CASSFSGYSNQPQHF
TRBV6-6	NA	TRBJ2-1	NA	TGTGCCAGCAGTTACTCCGCCAATGAGCAGTTCTTC	CASSYSANEQFF
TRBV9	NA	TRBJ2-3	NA	TGTGCCAGCAGCGTAGAAGGGTTGCTAGGTACAGATACGCAGTATTTT	CASSVEGLLGTDTQYF
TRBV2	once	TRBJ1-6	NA	TGTGCCAGCAGTGCGTCGGAGGGTTCGGCACCCCTCCACTTT	CASSASEGSAPLHF
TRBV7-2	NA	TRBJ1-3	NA	TGTGCCAGCAGCTTAGGGCCTGGGGGGGGAAACACCATATATTTT	CASSLGPGGGNTIYF